Listed here are 9 T cell receptor beta chains from one sample, sequenced in a study of Ad26.COV2.S vaccination and SARS-CoV-2 variants. Treatment indicated: 19 received Ad26.COV2.S at low or high dose, single or two shots; 5 received placebo; per-sample allocation not given. Day 63 after the first injection of vaccine or placebo was the sampling time. Some clones are missing from TCRdb's copy, which holds only in-frame ones; the method was immunoSEQ multiplex PCR. The sample has a few hundred thousand clones; 75% to 95% are singletons. The starting material was peripheral blood, obtained in a trial of Ad26.COV2.S vaccine versus placebo. The receptors shown here come from a person aged 18 to 59 who received the Ad26.COV2.S COVID-19 vaccine or a placebo.

The chain has TRBV7-2 and TRBJ2-5, with TRBD1 as a possible D gene (5 bases). Germline CDR1 is SGHTA and CDR2 is FQGNSA. V lost 5 bases to trimming and J lost 7 bases, with 14 bases between them. The CDR3 contains 13 residues. The CDR3 DNA reads as TGTGCCAGCAGCCCAAGGACAAATCGGACCCAGTACTTC. Protein: CASSPRTNRTQYF.

The J gene is TRBJ2-1, the V gene TRBV6-2 or TRBV6-3, with D tentatively TRBD2 (5 bases). Looked up from germline, CDR1 is MNHEY and CDR2 is SVGEGT. The CDR3 runs to 11 residues. The ends were cut back, 2 bases at V and 10 bases at J, with 6 bases in the middle. CDR3 region: CASSYGGEQFF. In DNA, the CDR3 is TGTGCCAGCAGTTACGGAGGAGAGCAGTTCTTC.

CDR3 amino acids: CASSQQKSAEAFF. The CDR3 bases are TGTGCCAGCAGCCAGCAAAAATCGGCTGAAGCTTTCTTT. V and J are TRBV3-1 (or the pseudogene TRBV3-2) and TRBJ1-1; D gene uncertain. CDR3 length: 13 residues. Trimming took off 3 bases at V and 6 bases at J, with 11 bases between the two ends. The germline CDR1 and CDR2 sequences are LGHDT and YNNKEL (reference sequence).

The chain is built from TRBV5-1 and TRBJ2-7, with 8 bases fitting TRBD2. The ends lost 0 bases at V and 6 bases at J; junction bases unmatched: 2. The CDR3 sequence is 13 residues long. Germline V gene data show CDR1 as SGHRS and CDR2 as YFSETQ. The CDR3 sequence: CASSLAGGPEQYF. The CDR3 DNA sequence: TGCGCCAGCAGCTTGGCGGGAGGGCCCGAGCAGTACTTC.

The chain combines TRBV30 with TRBJ2-5; 7 nucleotides align to TRBD1. Trimming at V came to 7 bases and at J to 2 bases, leaving 13 bases not matched to a gene. CDR3 length equals 15 residues. CDR1 and CDR2 from the germline V gene are GTSNPN and SVGIG (reference sequence). The DNA of the CDR3 is TGTGCCTCCCGAAGTCCCGGCAGGGGGCAAGAGACCCAGTACTTC. Its translation: CASRSPGRGQETQYF.

The chain is built from TRBV19 and TRBJ1-2; a weak D match, TRBD1 (5 bases). This CDR3 is 12 amino acids long. The germline CDR1 and CDR2 sequences are LNHDA and SQIVND (reference sequence). The V and J ends lost 5 bases and 13 bases respectively, with 17 bases between them. Here the CDR3 DNA reads TGTGCCAGTAGTCCGGACAACTCGGAGATCACCTTC. Translated: CASSPDNSEITF.

The chain has TRBV7-9 and TRBJ1-2, with D hard to call. Germline values: CDR1 SEHNR, CDR2 FQNEAQ (reference sequence). The CDR3 totals 14 residues. V was trimmed by 5 bases and J by 1 base, leaving 11 bases between them. The chain's CDR3 is CASSPWDLNYGYTF. DNA for the CDR3: TGTGCCAGCAGCCCCTGGGATCTTAACTATGGCTACACCTTC.

The V gene is TRBV6-5, the J gene TRBJ2-7; 7 bases are shared with TRBD2. The CDR3 covers 15 residues. Germline loops: CDR1 MNHEY, CDR2 SVGAGI. Trimming cost V 7 bases and J 0 bases; bases outside gene matches: 9. CDR3 residues: CASTIRDYNSYEQYF. The CDR3 nucleotides read TGTGCCAGCACCATCCGGGACTACAACTCCTACGAGCAGTACTTC.

By share, this clone counts as medium-sized. The chain is built from TRBV7-2 and TRBJ2-7, with 11 bases that match TRBD2. In germline, CDR1 is SGHTA, CDR2 FQGNSA. Trimming cost V 5 bases and J 3 bases; bases outside gene matches: 6. The CDR3 runs 15 residues. CDR3 loop: CASSIGTSGFYEQYF. Here the CDR3 DNA reads TGTGCCAGCAGCATCGGGACTAGCGGTTTCTACGAGCAGTACTTC.